These T cell receptor beta chains were read from a single sample in a study of early T cells in non-severe SARS-CoV-2 infection. TCRdb re-called the 5' RACE reads with MiXCR, one entry per CDR3 protein. The table has tens of thousands of distinct CDR3 sequences, approximately 6.2% seen once; the top ten hold under 25%. This specimen was whole blood, taken at baseline. These TCRs come from an adult who was a healthcare worker with PCR-confirmed SARS-CoV-2 infection or an uninfected control (not recorded which). Each CDR3 is given without its conserved first and last residue.

v_gene	CDR3aa
TRBV4-2	ASSQEGVGETQY
TRBV4-1	ASSQESTQY
TRBV7-2	ASSLAGTTTTDTQY
TRBV3-1	ASSQVNWQYGYT
TRBV14	ASSRKGRPEQF
TRBV18	ASSPRSNSGNTIY
TRBV29-1	SVGWNSDTEAF
TRBV11-2	ASSPRGRGRGSYEQY
TRBV6-1	ASRLVGGGGPRNEQF
TRBV12-3/TRBV12-4	ASSYGPSNEQY
TRBV6-1	ATSLREPSGGPLH
TRBV14	ASSQRRPQSSGNTIY
TRBV20-1	SAKDRSKNIQY
TRBV29-1	SVQSGGPSTDTQY
TRBV15	ATSNRAGPGTQY
TRBV11-3	ASGPGHVSDTQY
TRBV6-6	ASTLPGSSEAF
TRBV6-5	ASRETGLANEKLF
TRBV4-3	ASSQDGSDTQY
TRBV12-3/TRBV12-4	ASRPGRRAISPLH
TRBV7-2	ASSRPRSSGGTQY
TRBV5-1	ASSLGVGRNEQF
TRBV6-1	AGTGLDYGYT
TRBV6-4	ASSEDRNLNEQF
TRBV7-9	ASSGSARYPGELF
TRBV2	ASSSGLENTIY
TRBV18	ASSPLTGSGELF
TRBV9	ASSVGDGTDEKLF
TRBV7-2	ASSLGAGAHTGELF
TRBV19	ASSSLGQGASDTQY
TRBV12-3/TRBV12-4	ASLHGQGSTEAF
TRBV29-1	SVAPGLALSEQY
TRBV12-5	ASAKSPDRGQNEQF